This section outlines one T cell receptor (beta chain) sequence together with its context. The germline V gene has CDR1 SGHAT and CDR2 FQNNGV. The CDR3 length is 15 residues. V shed 6 bases and J shed 2 bases, with 13 bases lying between them. The data derive from a study of blood T cell repertoires in COVID-19. Overall study: Both acute and convalescent COVID-19 samples were obtained from the United States, Italy and Spain. Sample material is recorded as cDNA or gDNA derived from T cells, B-cell-depleted T cells, or PBMCs.

Under the authors' procedure: Scientists estimated how many nucleated cells there were by amplifying reference gene primers. Some clones are missing from TCRdb's copy, which holds only in-frame ones; the method was immunoSEQ multiplex PCR. V and J calls and clone size are as listed in that table; D and trimming were resolved from the DNA. The table records 200,000 to 300,000 clones, 87% of them present only once. This receptor was identified in a man aged 55 to 70 who had recovered from COVID-19. The chain couples TRBV11-2 to TRBJ2-2; D might be TRBD1 (6 bases). The specimen sequenced was peripheral blood. The CDR3 nucleotides are TGTGCCAGCAGGGAAAGGGACACCAACACCGGGGAGCTGTTTTTT. Translated: CASRERDTNTGELFF.